A selection of T cell receptor beta chains follows, all from one sample in a study of CD8 T cells in ankylosing spondylitis. TCRdb recomputed calls from the 5' RACE reads with MiXCR, one row per CDR3 protein. The table lists some 220,000 distinct CDR3 sequences, around 7.9% of them singletons. The sequenced sample consisted of blood, either unsorted or a sorted T cell fraction (not recorded which). Source of these receptors: a male donor with ankylosing spondylitis. Both conserved end residues are part of each CDR3. Each record gives: clone size, D gene, V gene, J gene, CDR3 protein. D genes are given only for firm matches. Only part of the rows carry a size: once, few, many, or a class if the clone is expanded.

few	-	TRBV11-2	TRBJ2-1	CASSLGLIGSGLYNEQFF
many	-	TRBV12-3/TRBV12-4	TRBJ2-7	CASSFIRGEQYF
-	-	TRBV6-5	TRBJ1-5	CASSYSSETQPQHF
-	-	TRBV20-1	TRBJ2-1	CSAPNRVEVYNEQFF
many	TRBD1	TRBV20-1	TRBJ2-5	CSAHSGTGRAGWETQYF
many	-	TRBV4-3	TRBJ2-1	CASSQDWEHDEQFF
few	-	TRBV23-1	TRBJ2-1	CASTEVESRQFF
few	TRBD2	TRBV7-6	TRBJ2-1	CASSPRASGMDEQFF
many	TRBD1	TRBV27	TRBJ1-6	CASSSGQGSRSPLHF
many	-	TRBV6-5	TRBJ2-7	CASSYSETGYSYEQYF
many	-	TRBV27	TRBJ1-1	CASSHQDRFEAFF
many	-	TRBV27	TRBJ1-5	CASSHQGQPQHF
-	-	TRBV11-2	TRBJ2-5	CASTPRGRRQTQYF
-	-	TRBV25-1	TRBJ2-3	CASSDSRFTDTQYF
-	-	TRBV4-1	TRBJ2-2	CASSQGPGGDTGELFF
-	-	TRBV3-1	TRBJ2-2	CASSQDPTGELFF
many	-	TRBV9	TRBJ2-2	CASSVARSGTGELFF
many	TRBD2	TRBV5-1	TRBJ2-3	CASSFRAGGGDTQYF
-	-	TRBV5-6	TRBJ1-5	CASSLRGGQSNQPQHF
many	-	TRBV3-1	TRBJ2-7	CASSPPSDYEQYF
many	TRBD2	TRBV28	TRBJ2-7	CASSLLGLAGFEQYF
many	-	TRBV20-1	TRBJ2-7	CSALWSSTYEQYF
few	-	TRBV6-1	TRBJ1-1	CASSEAGAVVRGYTEAFF
many	TRBD1	TRBV28	TRBJ2-3	CASRNRDSHTDTQYF
many	-	TRBV9	TRBJ2-7	CASSVEPGAYEQYF
many	-	TRBV7-4	TRBJ1-1	CARSVRRGEVNTEAFF
-	TRBD1	TRBV3-1	TRBJ1-2	CATRPGTVSNYGYTF
many	-	TRBV7-9	TRBJ2-5	CASSFPPPEQTQYF
many	-	TRBV29-1	TRBJ1-2	CSVENRQALGYTF
many	TRBD2	TRBV7-9	TRBJ2-7	CASSFTSASSYEQYF
few	TRBD2	TRBV2	TRBJ2-1	CASRTSGADNEQFF
-	-	TRBV11-3	TRBJ2-3	CASSRRVSSTDTQYF
many	-	TRBV29-1	TRBJ2-5	CSVEYIGVETQYF
many	-	TRBV30	TRBJ2-2	CACPRDGSTGELFF
many	-	TRBV7-8	TRBJ1-2	CASSLAPGAVYGYTF
many	-	TRBV20-1	TRBJ2-7	CSASKQGYEQYF
many	TRBD2	TRBV9	TRBJ2-1	CASSVGNGRGNEQFF
many	-	TRBV6-5	TRBJ1-1	CASSYRSLPGQAFF
few	TRBD1	TRBV29-1	TRBJ2-1	CSVDGQGPWNEQFF
many	-	TRBV7-2	TRBJ2-1	CASSLRPQPNEQFF
many	TRBD2	TRBV29-1	TRBJ2-1	CSVALAGDNEQFF